What follows are 5 T cell receptor beta chains derived from one specimen sequenced in a study of blood T cell repertoires in COVID-19 (dated by TCRdb to about 2020). Library prep was done by the immunoSEQ multiplex PCR assay. This immuneACCESS table, as held by TCRdb, lists in-frame sequences with V and J called but not all clones. Of the missing ones, under half trace to an unresolved V gene in checked studies; the others have no known cause. The sample includes roughly 200,000 clones, with about nine tenths observed a single time. Of the sample, around 6.5% is held by the ten largest clones. Specimen: peripheral blood. The source is a man older than 75 with acute or convalescent COVID-19.

This clone occurred a few times. V and J are TRBV7-3 and TRBJ2-3, with TRBD2 matching over 9 bases. Trimming cost V 5 bases and J 0 bases; bases outside gene matches: 15. CDR1 and CDR2 from the germline V gene are SGHTA and FQGTGA. The CDR3 covers 19 residues. CDR3 protein: CASSPRAGGPGPSTDTQYF. Here the CDR3 DNA reads TGTGCCAGCAGCCCGCGGGCGGGAGGGCCCGGCCCAAGCACAGATACGCAGTATTTT. The full variable domain, in which reference TRBV7-3 and TRBJ2-3 provide the parts outside the CDR3, is GAGVSQTPSNKVTEKGKYVELRCDPISGHTALYWYRQSLGQGPEFLIYFQGTGAADDSGLPNDRFFAVRPEGSVSTLKIQRTERGDSAVYLCASSPRAGGPGPSTDTQYFGPGTRLTVL.

The CDR3 loop is CASSLGLAGAVNTQYF. As DNA, the CDR3 is TGTGCCAGCAGCTTGGGACTAGCGGGAGCTGTGAATACGCAGTATTTT. The V and J genes are TRBV5-6 and TRBJ2-3, with 12 bases identical to TRBD2. V dropped 0 bases and J dropped 7; count of bases not matched to a gene: 6. Germline CDR1 and CDR2: SGHDT and YYEEEE. The CDR3 covers 16 residues.

This chain links TRBV19 with TRBJ2-1; 9 nucleotides agree with TRBD1. The V segment lost 1 base and the J segment 7 bases; nucleotides outside the gene matches: 23. The CDR3 is made up of 21 amino acids. Germline V gene sequence: CDR1 LNHDA, CDR2 SQIVND (reference sequence). For the CDR3, the DNA is TGTGCCAGTAGTATAGGACGACAGGGGGTAAGGGCGGGGTCCCCCCGGAATGAGCAGTTCTTC. Its protein is CASSIGRQGVRAGSPRNEQFF.

CDR3 DNA sequence: TGTGCCAGCAGCCAGAACACCGGGGAGCTGTTTTTT. As protein: CASSQNTGELFF. This chain uses TRBV11-3 with TRBJ2-2; D remains unclear. CDR1 and CDR2 from the germline V gene are SGHNT and YENEEA. This CDR3 comprises 12 residues. Deletions cut 5 bases from V and 1 base from J, with 2 bases between.

V and J are TRBV9 and TRBJ2-1; 8 bases agree with TRBD2. Germline V gene lookup returns CDR1 SGDLS and CDR2 YYNGEE. With V trimmed by 4 bases and J by 2 bases, 26 bases remained unmatched. This CDR3 region has 22 residues. The CDR3 bases are TGTGCCAGCAGCCCACACAAGGCAGGCGGAGTCGGAGCGGGAGCGGCCTACAATGAGCAGTTCTTC. Protein sequence: CASSPHKAGGVGAGAAYNEQFF.